This T cell receptor (beta chain) originates from a study of spatial heterogeneity in lung cancer (dated by TCRdb to the late 2010s). Study-wide context: More beta-chain than alpha-chain transcripts were consistently detected, likely reflecting higher beta-chain transcript abundance. The study linked features of the TCR repertoire to counts of nonsynonymous mutations, which were determined by whole-exome sequencing of tumor tissue. At surgery, both alpha and beta chains were TCR-sequenced in approximately 210 tumor regions, some 64 matched nontumor lung samples and some 56 PBMC samples. In the raw uncorrected reads, each unique combination of TCR and UMI appeared more than ten times on average. In non-small cell lung cancer, the study made a quantitative comparison of TCR alpha and beta repertoires among multiple tumor regions, matched nontumor lung and blood.

Ten or more counts support this clonotype. Its cognate antigen has yet to be identified. No per-base quality is available; no much larger clone lies one base away. The method was 5' RACE. These reads were obtained on a NextSeq 500. To allow correction of PCR and sequencing errors, the TCR library protocol tagged every TCR cDNA molecule with a unique molecular identifier. The study's processing was this. Decombinator tools were used for TCR identification, UMI-based error correction and CDR3 extraction. Expanded TCRs were defined as those above a frequency of 2 per 1,000, corresponding to the top 1% of the tumor frequency distribution. Each repertoire was subsampled 100 times to 5,000 TCRs, after which Renyi diversity was computed with the R vegan package. CDR3 similarity networks were built from amino acid triplet string-kernel similarity, connecting CDR3s with pairwise similarity above 0.82. TCRdb reprocessed the public reads (quality trimming at Q25 with fastp, clone calling with MiXCR) and kept in-frame beta chains. Entries are consolidated by CDR3 protein sequence, retaining the most common genes and DNA. The V and J calls here are based on TCRdb, not the publication. The table for this sample lists some 40,000 distinct CDR3 sequences; 3% to 3.5% of them were counted only once. The ten largest clones take up about 36% of the sample.

Including cysteine and phenylalanine, the CDR3 has 14 amino acids. Only the CDR3 DNA is retained, 42 bases long and in frame from the first base. From a lookup of the germline V gene, CDR1 and CDR2 are MDHEN and SYDVKM. V has 5 bases trimmed and J has 6 bases trimmed; junction bases matching no gene number 7. The time point label of this sample denotes: sample taken at primary tumor resection. Samples were obtained from over 70 patients with early-stage, untreated non-small cell lung cancer from the lung TRACERx cohort. TCR sequencing used whole RNA extracted from tumor and nontumor lung tissue, or from cryopreserved PBMC samples, without cell sorting. A patient was chosen for TCR sequencing only when enough RNA was available from at least two tumor regions. Tumor and adjacent nontumor lung specimens were reviewed by a lung pathologist before selection. General study outcomes and caveats: Additional single-cell paired TCR alpha and beta sequencing was considered necessary to confirm, at a functional level, the hypothesis that regional TCRs recognize regional mutations.

The clonotype comes from a male donor with early-stage non-small cell lung cancer. The source material was normal lung tissue next to the tumor, sampled at surgery. The chain employs TRBV28 and TRBJ1-5; the central 7 bases match TRBD1. The bases read TGTGCCAGCAGTCCCCCGGACAGGTTTCAGCCCCAGCATTTT. The encoded protein is CASSPPDRFQPQHF.